This T cell receptor beta chain was sequenced for a study of cytomegalovirus exposure and HLA in healthy donors (dated by TCRdb to 2016 to 2017). In the study overall: An earlier analysis of 587 of the donors reported approximately 300 Gb of sequence data and 90 million to 120 million unique TCR beta sequences obtained from about 179 million T cells. An early release covering roughly 640 HLA-typed donors comprised around 300 gigabases of sequencing data and roughly 85 million unique TCR sequences. The genetic ancestry cluster associated with self-reported Caucasian donors included roughly 84% of the 300 to 400 genotyped donors. The study was designed to test whether signatures of past pathogen exposure could be identified by cataloging public T cell receptors. The T cell repertoires of 666 subjects were profiled by immunosequencing and related to cytomegalovirus serostatus. Besides the first cohort of approximately 670 subjects, a separate validation cohort made up of 90 to 150 different subjects was used. The study combined high-throughput TCR immunosequencing, statistical association of individual TCRs with disease status, and machine learning to predict cytomegalovirus infection status. In a later analysis, previously published TCR beta repertoires from 550 to 700 donors were re-analyzed and high-resolution HLA genotyping was added so that TCR occurrence patterns could be studied. Rather than using new phenotypic data, the later analysis identified candidate immune exposures from TCR beta sequences and from how often those sequences occurred across donors. An earlier analysis of about 620 of the donors applied high-throughput TCR beta sequencing to assess whether each TCR beta V gene segment acted as functional or pseudogenic. Donor age, sex, ethnicity and CMV serostatus were collected together with the repertoire data. In a later genetic analysis, genome-wide SNP genotypes for about three fifths of the roughly 670 donors were used, and that subset was treated as a discovery cohort. All discovery cohort repertoires had been generated using a single sequencing platform. HLA typing included class I and class II loci at four-digit resolution. Typing coverage differed by locus: A, B, C, DRB1 and DQB1 were typed in about 620-640 donors, DQA1 in 500 to 550, DPA1 in 600 to 610, and DPB1 in 450 to 490. Because of strong linkage in the cohort, a few DR-DQ haplotypes were treated as single units for association and clustering. Among some 400 genotyped donors of the cohort, an average of around 240,000 unique TCR beta nucleotide sequences were sequenced per donor, roughly a sixth of them non-productive.

Reading the germline V gene (reference sequence) gives CDR1 SEHNR and CDR2 FQNEAQ. Including cysteine and phenylalanine, the CDR3 has 14 amino acids. Only the CDR3 part of the read is kept: 42 bases, read in frame from the first base. At the junction V is shortened by 5 bases and J by 0 bases, with 11 bases in between. As regards this clone: Its cognate antigen has yet to be identified. No base qualities exist here, and no much larger clone lies one base off it.

What the research found in general, with its limitations: The authors suggested that the approach could potentially be generalized to other disease states and immunological phenotypes. Compared with equally common non-associated chains, HLA-associated TCR beta chains in a later analysis were more clonally expanded and had lower generation probabilities. According to a later analysis, most CMV-associated TCR beta chains appeared to be HLA-restricted, and the HLA associations seemed to be driven largely by CMV exposure. HLA typing was unavailable for some donors at each locus, so association tests used only the typed subset. A total of 150 to 200 TCR beta chains were listed by the study as associated with cytomegalovirus. In a later analysis, TCR association rates were found to vary across HLA loci, with the most associated TCRs seen for DRB1 alleles and the fewest for HLA-C alleles. According to a later analysis, parvovirus B19, influenza, CMV and Epstein-Barr virus appeared linked to several top co-occurrence clusters. Most TCR sequences were seen in very few donors, while some public TCRs were found in many individuals. When HLA alleles, especially DR and DQ, strongly co-occurred, attributing TCR associations to individual alleles was difficult. CMV serostatus was the only immune exposure information available for the cohort. Because counts were too low, approximately 15 rarely observed V segments, including chromosome 9 orphons, were excluded from the earlier analysis of a few hundred of the donors. Correlated functional status among segregating V segments might reflect linkage disequilibrium, but an unknown experimental factor could not be ruled out. The sequencing pipeline was judged likely to have produced a cluster of highly shared sequence variants as a technical artifact. Some IMGT-functional V segments, including TRBV6-2 and TRBV6-3, could not be told apart with the 87-base-pair reads, so those segments were excluded. In an earlier analysis of approximately 590 of the donors, most TCR beta V segments were observed in productive rearrangements about 87% or about 30% of the time, broadly matching IMGT annotations. A further reported finding was that TCR beta sequences accurately predicted the HLA-A and HLA-B alleles for most subjects in the first cohort. Only TCR beta chains were sequenced in this cohort, and the absence of alpha or paired-chain data limited detectable features. The presence/absence analyses assumed that sequencing depth was roughly uniform across donors, and that assumption may not be true. An association between a missense DCLRE1C variant and V-gene and J-gene trimming of TCR beta chains was found in a later genetic analysis and replicated in an independent cohort. Compared with the roughly 700-donor mean, donors in an Asian-associated ancestry cluster had fewer N-insertions in productive TCRs, according to a later genetic analysis. A later analysis associated about 18,000 TCR beta sequences with specific HLA alleles at a false discovery rate of 0.05. Three of the identified cytomegalovirus-associated TCR beta chains were confirmed in vitro to be specific for cytomegalovirus antigens. Cytomegalovirus status was reported to be diagnosed by the classifier with high specificity and sensitivity in both the original and validation cohorts.

Libraries were built with the immunoSEQ multiplex PCR assay. A mixture of 60 forward primers for TCR Vbeta segments and 13 reverse primers for TCR Jbeta segments was used in the multiplex PCR. A multiplex PCR assay on genomic DNA amplified the CDR3 region of rearranged TCR beta genes. Amplified TCR beta libraries were sequenced as 87-base-pair reads on the Illumina HiSeq System. From the authors' description of their analysis: A later analysis counted tens of millions of unique TCR beta chains across the 666 repertoires, and some 11 million of these chains were shared by at least two donors. To remove PCR and sequencing errors, raw reads were error-corrected and collapsed into unique sequences using a nearest-neighbor algorithm that merged closely related sequences. Alignment of CDR3 sequences to IMGT reference sequences was used to assign V, D and J gene segments. For a sequence to be retained, at least a six-nucleotide match to both a V gene segment and a J gene segment was required. A rearrangement was called productive if the CDR3 had no stop codons and remained in frame with V and J, and every other rearrangement was called non-productive. CDR3 was defined by IMGT convention, running from the second conserved V-encoded cysteine to the conserved J-encoded phenylalanine. The earlier analysis of fewer than 750 of the donors excluded sequences that lacked an unambiguous match to a single V gene segment. In an earlier analysis of 587 of the donors, V segments were called functional above 56.7% productive rearrangements and were called segregating when the between-donor standard deviation exceeded 5%. A statistical classification framework was built to diagnose cytomegalovirus status from the catalog of TCR beta chain sequences. A later analysis assigned V and J genes by comparing TCR nucleotide sequences with IMGT/GENE-DB human TR gene sequences. A later analysis assigned CDR3 sequences and most-parsimonious VDJ recombination scenarios with the TCRdist pipeline. In a later analysis, each TCR beta chain was defined by its CDR3 amino acid sequence together with its V-gene family, and reads without a unique V-gene family were excluded. To address suspected cross-contamination and a sequencing artifact, a later analysis removed approximately 600 highly shared, low-generation-probability nucleotide sequences. A later analysis calculated a clonal expansion index for each public chain from normalized within-repertoire ranks of inferred template counts. In a later analysis, generation probabilities were computed using a VDJ recombination model fitted to out-of-frame rearrangements, and the results were checked against IGoR. A later analysis scored TCR-TCR, TCR-HLA and TCR-CMV co-occurrence with hypergeometric tests, applying a repertoire-size bias correction to TCR pairs. False discovery rates were estimated in a later analysis by permuting HLA or CMV assignments 20 times. In a later analysis, co-occurring TCRs were grouped using DBSCAN, and TCRdist sequence similarity was added for clustering within HLA-allele-positive subsets. Co-occurrence clustering excluded repertoires with fewer than 30,000 or more than 120,000 public chains, plus five with anomalous nucleotide sharing. The clones in this table, taken by TCRdb from immuneACCESS, are in-frame only. Not every clone is retained; where verified, under half of the shortfall comes from an unresolved V gene, and the cause of the rest is unknown. Clone size and the V and J calls come from that table; the DNA yielded D and trimming. This sample is represented by roughly 180,000 clones; approximately 84% of them were singletons. The top ten constitute 4.5% of the sample.

The cohort comprised 710 or so healthy bone marrow donors. At the time of sampling, all cohort members were nominally healthy, though unrecorded immune exposures were likely present. The donor tested CMV seropositive and was one of the 289 seropositive cohort members. A peripheral blood sample was collected from each donor, and TCR beta sequencing was performed on peripheral blood mononuclear cells. Genomic DNA extraction from the blood cell samples was performed with the Qiagen DNeasy Blood Extraction Kit. The receptor was isolated from a woman aged 50 to 60 in good health and CMV-seropositive. The chain links TRBV7-9 with TRBJ2-7, with a tentative D gene TRBD1 over 5 matching bases. The sample consisted of PBMCs. The CDR3 has the sequence CASSTRQSSYEQYF. The DNA sequence follows: TGTGCCAGCAGCACCCGACAGAGCTCCTACGAGCAGTACTTC.